One sample yielded the 11 T cell receptor beta chains listed below, sequenced in a study of lymphopenia after photon versus proton radiotherapy. Here immunoSEQ multiplex PCR was the method, and the copy in TCRdb shows in-frame clones only, minus some. The data hold tens of thousands of clones, with around 87% observed a single time. Sequencing used peripheral blood, obtained from a patient treated with proton-based radiotherapy. The source of these receptors is a man at least 80 years old with esophageal cancer.

This clone appeared once. The chain couples TRBV4-2 to TRBJ1-1, with TRBD1 as a possible D gene (6 bases). The length of the CDR3 is 18 residues. CDR1 is LGHNA and CDR2 is YNFKEQ in the germline V gene. V dropped 0 bases and J dropped 2 bases, with 19 bases sitting between them. DNA for the CDR3: TGTGCCAGCAGCCAAGAGGGACATTCATTCGAGATTAACACTGAAGCTTTCTTT. Translating it yields CASSQEGHSFEINTEAFF.

The rearrangement uses TRBV5-8 and TRBJ2-3; D is perhaps TRBD1 (6 bases). Trimming shortened V by 2 bases and J by 2 bases, and 12 bases separated the two germline ends. The CDR3 runs 15 residues. The V gene's germline CDR1 is SGHTS and CDR2 YDEGEE. CDR3 nucleotide sequence: TGTGCCAGCAGCTTTCTCTGGGGGCCCACAGATACGCAGTATTTT. Protein: CASSFLWGPTDTQYF.

The chain uses TRBV7-2 and TRBJ1-1; D is unresolved. The V end lost 5 bases, the J end lost 1 base, and 14 bases lay between the germline ends. The germline CDR1 and CDR2 sequences are SGHTA and FQGNSA. The CDR3 has 15 amino acids. In nucleotides, the CDR3 is TGTGCCAGCAGCCCAATCGGGGTACCGAACACTGAAGCTTTCTTT. Translation gives CASSPIGVPNTEAFF.

The gene calls are TRBV29-1 and TRBJ1-1; tentative D call: TRBD1 (5 bases). Trimming shortened V by 7 bases and J by 9 bases, and 15 bases separated the two germline ends. Germline V gene lookup returns CDR1 SQVTM and CDR2 ANQGSEA. This CDR3 is built from 11 residues. CDR3 sequence (DNA): TGCAGCGGGGACCCTCCGGGACAAGCTTTCTTT. It specifies CSGDPPGQAFF.

Only one count was recorded for this clone. The chain couples TRBV6-5 to TRBJ2-5; D is perhaps TRBD1 (5 bases). The CDR3 spans 14 residues. Trimming pared 0 bases from V and 0 bases from J, leaving 5 bases between. Germline V gives CDR1 MNHEY, CDR2 SVGAGI. CDR3 nucleotides: TGTGCCAGCAGTTACTCCAGGGACCAAGAGACCCAGTACTTC. It specifies CASSYSRDQETQYF.

The gene calls are TRBV6-4 and TRBJ1-1, with D hard to call. V lost 5 bases, J lost 4 bases, and 14 bases lay in between. Germline-derived CDR1 and CDR2 are MRHNA and SNTAGT. The CDR3 is 14 residues long. Here the CDR3 reads CASSLEGGSTEAFF. The CDR3 DNA follows: TGTGCCAGCAGTCTAGAGGGAGGTAGCACTGAAGCTTTCTTT.

The chain employs TRBV5-6 and TRBJ2-5; no clear D gene. The CDR3 consists of 13 residues. Germline V gene lookup returns CDR1 SGHDT and CDR2 YYEEEE. The V gene lost 0 bases and the J gene lost 5 bases, with 8 bases spanning the gap. CDR3 in amino acids: CASSLAVWETQYF. The CDR3 DNA reads TGTGCCAGCAGCTTGGCAGTCTGGGAGACCCAGTACTTC.

CDR3 sequence reads: CASSASPGQGYGYTF. As DNA, the CDR3 is TGTGCCAGCAGCGCATCGCCGGGACAGGGCTATGGCTACACCTTC. V is TRBV9 and J is TRBJ1-2, with TRBD1 matching over 9 bases. The V segment lost 3 bases and the J segment 4 bases; nucleotides outside the gene matches: 7. The CDR3 runs to 15 residues. Germline CDR1 and CDR2: SGDLS and YYNGEE.

This clone is a singleton in its sample. This chain uses TRBV4-1 with TRBJ2-3, with 9 bases that match TRBD1. Germline assignment: CDR1 MGHRA and CDR2 YSYEKL. V dropped 4 bases and J dropped 4; count of bases not matched to a gene: 3. The CDR3 sequence is 14 residues long. CDR3 region: CASSPGQGPDTQYF. The CDR3, as DNA: TGCGCCAGCAGCCCGGGACAGGGTCCAGATACGCAGTATTTT.

This clone was recorded once. This sequence joins TRBV29-1 and TRBJ1-1; a weak D match, TRBD1 (6 bases). V lost 6 bases to trimming and J lost 1 base, with 12 bases between them. Germline V CDR1 and CDR2: SQVTM, ANQGSEA. The CDR3 is 13 residues long. CDR3 in amino acids: CSVWTVENTEAFF. The CDR3, as DNA: TGCAGCGTGTGGACAGTGGAGAACACTGAAGCTTTCTTT.

As to this clone: Other DNA variants within this sample encode the same CDR3. The rearrangement joins TRBV2 to TRBJ2-5; D gene uncertain. CDR3 length: 11 amino acids. Germline V lookup: CDR1 SNHLY, CDR2 FYNNEI. The ends were cut back, 4 bases at V and 5 bases at J, with 5 bases in the middle. The chain's CDR3 is CASSGAETQYF. CDR3 DNA sequence: TGTGCCAGCAGTGGAGCGGAGACCCAGTACTTC.